Each of the 26 T cell receptor beta chains below was sequenced from the same sample in a study of OX40 agonist ivuxolimab in advanced cancers. Some clones are missing from TCRdb's copy, which holds only in-frame ones; the method was immunoSEQ multiplex PCR. The top ten clones hold 8.4% of a sample with roughly 87,000 clones, more than 80% of them seen once. This sample comprised CD4+ or CD8+ T cells sorted from blood, obtained in a trial of the OX40 agonist ivuxolimab. Source of these receptors: an adult with an advanced solid tumor such as melanoma, head and neck, liver or kidney cancer.

The chain employs TRBV4-3 and TRBJ1-2, with 7 bases matching TRBD1. The CDR3 length is 15 residues. V dropped 6 bases and J dropped 2; count of bases not matched to a gene: 9. Germline CDR1 LGHNA, CDR2 YSLEER. The CDR3 is CASRDYRGGNYGYTF. In DNA, the CDR3 is TGCGCCAGCAGGGATTACAGGGGAGGGAACTATGGCTACACCTTC.

This chain links TRBV25-1 with TRBJ2-5; 7 positions match TRBD2. The germline gives CDR1 MGHDK, CDR2 SYGVNS. V shed 2 bases and J 4 bases; nucleotides not matched to a gene: 4. CDR3 length equals 14 residues. The CDR3 region has the DNA TGTGCCAGCAGTGAAGGGGGGGGAGGAGAGACCCAGTACTTC. Its protein is CASSEGGGGETQYF.

This sequence joins TRBV4-1 and TRBJ1-5; no clear D gene. CDR3 length: 17 residues. Trimming left V 4 bases short and J 4 bases short, with 20 bases between. Germline CDR1 MGHRA, CDR2 YSYEKL. The CDR3 DNA is TGCGCCAGCAGCCTATACTCGGGCCCAGCAAATAATCAGCCCCAGCATTTT. Protein: CASSLYSGPANNQPQHF.

V gene TRBV19 combines with J gene TRBJ1-3; D remains unclear. Germline V gene lookup returns CDR1 LNHDA and CDR2 SQIVND (reference sequence). The CDR3 runs 12 residues. Deletions cut 3 bases from V and 8 bases from J, with 8 bases between. In DNA form, the CDR3 reads TGTGCCAGTAGTATTGGTCAGCACACCATATATTTT. Protein product: CASSIGQHTIYF.

The gene calls are TRBV7-9 and TRBJ2-5, with unresolved D. The CDR3 is 15 residues long. Germline V gene lookup returns CDR1 SEHNR and CDR2 FQNEAQ (reference sequence). The V and J ends lost 5 bases and 5 bases respectively, with 18 bases between them. The CDR3: CASSPTGPLEETQYF. In DNA, the CDR3 is TGTGCCAGCAGCCCGACTGGACCTCTGGAGGAGACCCAGTACTTC. Full variable domain (rest looked up from reference TRBV7-9 and TRBJ2-5): DTGVSQNPRHKITKRGQNVTFRCDPISEHNRLYWYRQTLGQGPEFLTYFQNEAQLEKSRLLSDRFSAERPKGSFSTLEIQRTEQGDSAMYLCASSPTGPLEETQYFGPGTRLLVL.

The J gene is TRBJ2-1, the V gene TRBV30; tentatively, D is TRBD1 or TRBD2 (5 bases each). The ends were cut back, 4 bases at V and 4 bases at J, with 17 bases in the middle. Germline CDR1 reads GTSNPN; CDR2 reads SVGIG (reference sequence). The CDR3 loop spans 15 amino acids. The CDR3 DNA reads TGTGCCTGGAATACTGACAGCGGAGCGTACAATGAGCAGTTCTTC. Amino acid sequence: CAWNTDSGAYNEQFF.

The rearrangement uses TRBV5-4 and TRBJ2-2; 8 bases are shared with TRBD2. Germline CDR1 reads SGHNT; CDR2 reads YYREEE (reference sequence). The V segment lost 4 bases and the J segment 4 bases; nucleotides outside the gene matches: 3. There are 14 residues in the CDR3. The CDR3 is CASSGTSGTGELFF. The DNA for the CDR3 is TGTGCCAGCAGCGGCACTAGCGGCACCGGGGAGCTGTTTTTT.

The chain's CDR3 is CASSQDSGGWDTQYF. CDR3 DNA sequence: TGTGCCAGCAGCCAAGACTCCGGGGGCTGGGATACGCAGTATTTT. This chain connects TRBV4-2 to TRBJ2-3, with D possibly called TRBD1 or TRBD2 (6 bases each). V was trimmed by 0 bases and J by 6 bases, leaving 13 bases between them. The germline V gene encodes CDR1 LGHNA and CDR2 YNFKEQ. CDR3 length: 15 residues.

The rearrangement links TRBV7-8 to TRBJ2-1, with D perhaps assigned TRBD1 or TRBD2 (6 bases each). From germline, CDR1 is SGHVS and CDR2 FQNEAQ. The V and J ends lost 4 bases and 7 bases respectively, with 17 bases between them. The CDR3 length is 15 residues. DNA of the CDR3: TGTGCCAGCAGCTCCGTTCGGGGGCTGGAGAATGAGCAGTTCTTC. The encoded protein is CASSSVRGLENEQFF.

This chain links TRBV4-1 with TRBJ2-1, with D possibly matching TRBD1 (6 bases). This CDR3 has 16 residues. The germline gives CDR1 MGHRA, CDR2 YSYEKL. Trimming shortened V by 3 bases and J by 0 bases, and 12 bases separated the two germline ends. In DNA form, the CDR3 reads TGCGCCAGCAGCCAGTGGACAGCTCCCTCCTACAATGAGCAGTTCTTC. Its protein product is CASSQWTAPSYNEQFF.

The CDR3, as DNA: TGCGCCAGCAGCCGACGGAGGGGCGCAGACACTGAAGCTTTCTTT. This gives the protein CASSRRRGADTEAFF. The rearrangement joins TRBV4-3 to TRBJ1-1; possible D gene TRBD1, 5 bases. From germline, CDR1 is LGHNA and CDR2 YSLEER. V gave up 4 bases and J gave up 3 bases, with 15 bases separating them. This CDR3 has 15 residues.

The count of this clone is one. V is TRBV6-5 and J is TRBJ2-7; D call uncertain. CDR1 is MNHEY, CDR2 SVGAGI, per germline. This CDR3 contains 15 residues. The ends were cut back, 0 bases at V and 7 bases at J, with 16 bases in the middle. The CDR3 protein is CASSYSASIMGEQYF. Written as DNA, the CDR3 is TGTGCCAGCAGTTACTCCGCCAGCATAATGGGGGAGCAGTACTTC.

The chain employs TRBV27 and TRBJ2-1; 9 bases map to TRBD2. Trimming removed 2 bases from V and 9 bases from J; junction bases left unmatched: 11. The germline V gene encodes CDR1 MNHEY and CDR2 SMNVEV (reference sequence). The CDR3 is 16 amino acids. CDR3 sequence reads: CASSLEWLAGFGEQFF. The CDR3, as DNA: TGTGCCAGCAGTTTAGAGTGGCTAGCGGGGTTCGGTGAGCAGTTCTTC.

The V gene is TRBV28, the J gene TRBJ2-7, with a tentative D call TRBD2 (7 bases). Between the trimmed V and J ends, which lost 5 bases and 4 bases, there was a span of 21 bases. The CDR3 has 16 amino acids. Germline V gives CDR1 MDHEN, CDR2 SYDVKM. In DNA, the CDR3 is TGTGCCAGCAGTAGCGGAGGGAGGGGGACCAGATACGAGCAGTACTTC. Amino acids: CASSSGGRGTRYEQYF.

This chain uses TRBV28 with TRBJ1-1; D gene unclear. V lost 11 bases and J 0 bases, leaving 16 bases between the germline ends. From germline, CDR1 is MDHEN and CDR2 SYDVKM. CDR3 size: 14 residues. In DNA, the CDR3 is TGTGCCTCCGGGGAGGTAGCTTTGAACACTGAAGCTTTCTTT. It translates to CASGEVALNTEAFF. Together with reference TRBV28 and TRBJ1-1, the CDR3 gives the full variable domain: DVKVTQSSRYLVKRTGEKVFLECVQDMDHENMFWYRQDPGLGLRLIYFSYDVKMKEKGDIPEGYSVSREKKERFSLILESASTNQTSMYLCASGEVALNTEAFFGQGTRLTVV.

The chain couples TRBV7-3 to TRBJ2-1, with a weak D call TRBD2 (5 bases). The CDR3 loop spans 17 amino acids. The V end lost 5 bases, the J end lost 9 bases, and 26 bases lay between the germline ends. The germline gives CDR1 SGHTA, CDR2 FQGTGA. CDR3 region: CASSPTGFIEGFSEQFF. The CDR3 DNA reads TGTGCCAGCAGCCCGACGGGTTTTATTGAGGGATTCAGTGAGCAGTTCTTC.

This clone has a single count. The chain carries TRBV6-6 and TRBJ2-5; D ambiguous. CDR1 is MNHNY and CDR2 is SVGAGI in the germline V gene (reference sequence). The CDR3 is 14 amino acids. Trimming cost V 3 bases and J 5 bases, with 13 bases left between them. CDR3: CASSYELQGETQYF. CDR3 sequence (DNA): TGTGCCAGCAGTTATGAACTACAAGGGGAGACCCAGTACTTC.

V and J are TRBV10-3 and TRBJ2-3; 10 nucleotides agree with TRBD2. Trimming removed 3 bases from V and 4 bases from J; junction bases left unmatched: 4. The CDR3 totals 15 residues. Germline V lookup: CDR1 ENHRY, CDR2 SYGVKD. The CDR3 reads CAISEGAGGPDTQYF. The CDR3 region has the DNA TGTGCCATCAGTGAAGGAGCGGGAGGGCCAGATACGCAGTATTTT.

The chain is built from TRBV10-1 and TRBJ1-2, with D tentatively TRBD1 (5 bases). CDR1 WNHNN and CDR2 SYGVQD come from the germline V gene (reference sequence). Trimming cost V 6 bases and J 2 bases, with 19 bases left between them. The CDR3 spans 16 residues. The DNA of the CDR3 is TGCGCCAGCAGCGCGGGAGGGGCTGGTACGAACTATGGCTACACCTTC. Amino acid sequence: CASSAGGAGTNYGYTF.

The chain recombines TRBV7-8 with TRBJ1-3; D is unclear. Trimming stripped 1 base from V and 3 bases from J, with 7 bases between. Germline V lookup: CDR1 SGHVS, CDR2 FQNEAQ. The CDR3 consists of 14 residues. The DNA for the CDR3 is TGTGCCAGCAGCTTAGTGGGATATGGAAACACCATATATTTT. Encoded protein: CASSLVGYGNTIYF.

This clone has just one count. The rearrangement uses TRBV28 and TRBJ1-5, with D perhaps TRBD1 (5 bases). Trimming cost V 2 bases and J 4 bases, with 12 bases left between them. Germline V lookup: CDR1 MDHEN, CDR2 SYDVKM. This CDR3 comprises 15 residues. CDR3 nucleotides: TGTGCCAGCAGTTTAATACGGGGGGATAATCAGCCCCAGCATTTT. Protein: CASSLIRGDNQPQHF.

The V gene is TRBV6-4, the J gene TRBJ2-1; no firm D call. CDR1 and CDR2 (germline): MRHNA, SNTAGT. The CDR3 has 15 amino acids. Trimming took 6 bases from V and 3 from J, leaving 15 bases between them. The CDR3 reads CASRQDPAVYNEQFF. The DNA for the CDR3 is TGTGCCAGCAGACAAGACCCGGCCGTCTACAATGAGCAGTTCTTC.

CDR3 in amino acids: CSVDTGLNEQYF. In DNA, the CDR3 is TGCAGCGTTGATACAGGGCTTAACGAGCAGTACTTC. This chain connects TRBV29-1 to TRBJ2-7, with TRBD1 as a possible D gene (6 bases). Germline values: CDR1 SQVTM, CDR2 ANQGSEA. V dropped 3 bases and J dropped 5 bases, with 11 bases sitting between them. CDR3 length: 12 residues.

The V gene is TRBV28, the J gene TRBJ2-2; D is possibly TRBD1 (5 bases). The V gene lost 6 bases and the J gene lost 6 bases, with 17 bases spanning the gap. Germline V lookup: CDR1 MDHEN, CDR2 SYDVKM. CDR3 length: 15 residues. CDR3 amino acids: CASSTKAGPAGELFF. The CDR3 coding sequence is TGTGCCAGCAGCACGAAGGCAGGGCCGGCCGGGGAGCTGTTTTTT.

This clone was found once. V gene TRBV7-9 combines with J gene TRBJ2-1; D is unclear. The ends were cut back, 5 bases at V and 2 bases at J, with 10 bases in the middle. In germline, CDR1 is SEHNR, CDR2 FQNEAQ (reference sequence). The CDR3 has 14 residues. In nucleotides, the CDR3 is TGTGCCAGCAGCCCCCTCCCACCCTACAATGAGCAGTTCTTC. Protein product: CASSPLPPYNEQFF.

V and J are TRBV19 and TRBJ1-5; D unclear. This CDR3 has 15 residues. Germline CDR1 is LNHDA and CDR2 is SQIVND (reference sequence). Trimming took off 3 bases at V and 3 bases at J, with 12 bases between the two ends. The CDR3 reads CASSISTQVNQPQHF. CDR3 coding DNA: TGTGCCAGTAGTATCTCCACTCAGGTCAATCAGCCCCAGCATTTT.